Detailed here is one T cell receptor beta chain. The antigen is unknown. The data derive from a study of monozygotic twins with inflammatory bowel disease. Using eight separate reactions per sample, the authors generated cDNA. TCRdb re-called the 5' RACE reads and catalogs CDR3 proteins one per entry, DNA excluded. With about 330,000 distinct CDR3 sequences in the sample, the ten largest clones hold 2% to 2.5%. Looked up from germline, CDR1 is LNHDA and CDR2 is SQIVND (reference sequence). The length of the CDR3 is 13 residues. Study-level points and caveats: Clonotype overlap with others was lower in IBD patients than in healthy twins, a difference that was greatest with disease activity.

Sequencing input: blood. The source is a human donor with ulcerative colitis or Crohn's disease, or a healthy co-twin of an affected twin (not recorded which). The V gene is TRBV19, the J gene TRBJ2-1; TCRdb outputs TRBD1, but without DNA this stays unchecked. The chain's CDR3 is CASRTGGSNEQFF.